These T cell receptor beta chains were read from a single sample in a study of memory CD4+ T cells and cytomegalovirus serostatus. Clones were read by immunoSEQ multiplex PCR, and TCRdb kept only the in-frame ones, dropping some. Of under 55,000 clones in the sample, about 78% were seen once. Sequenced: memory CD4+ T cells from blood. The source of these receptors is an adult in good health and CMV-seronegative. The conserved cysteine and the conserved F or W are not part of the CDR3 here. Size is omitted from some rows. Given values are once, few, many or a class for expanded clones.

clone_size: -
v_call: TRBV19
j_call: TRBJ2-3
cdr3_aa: ASKPYFSGSVADTQY

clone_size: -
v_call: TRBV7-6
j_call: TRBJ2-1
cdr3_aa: ASSPGTGSSEQF

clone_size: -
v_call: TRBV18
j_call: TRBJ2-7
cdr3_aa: ASSGLPGQGAYEQY

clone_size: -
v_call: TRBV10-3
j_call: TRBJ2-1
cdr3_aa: AINVKTTGDPHNEQF

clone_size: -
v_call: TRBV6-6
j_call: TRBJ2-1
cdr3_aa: ASSRNEQF

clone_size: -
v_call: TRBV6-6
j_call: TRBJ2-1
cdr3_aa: ASKPTGSSYNEQF

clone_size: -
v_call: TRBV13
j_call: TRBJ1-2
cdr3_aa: ASSSRTGSYGYT

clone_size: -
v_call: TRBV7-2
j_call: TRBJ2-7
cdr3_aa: ASSLMGTSSYEQY

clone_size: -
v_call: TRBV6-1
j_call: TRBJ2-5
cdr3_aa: ASSPTSGRGETQY

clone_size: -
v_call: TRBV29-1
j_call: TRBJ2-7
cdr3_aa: SVAGLAGGPEQY

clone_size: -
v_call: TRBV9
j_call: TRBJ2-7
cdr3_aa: ASSVDIGRTEQY

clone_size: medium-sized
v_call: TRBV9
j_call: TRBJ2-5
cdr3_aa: ASSDQPNSQETQY

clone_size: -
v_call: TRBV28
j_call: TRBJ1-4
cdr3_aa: ASRAGGGRSGEKLF

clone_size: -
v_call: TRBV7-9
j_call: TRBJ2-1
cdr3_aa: ASSLLAGGDNEQF

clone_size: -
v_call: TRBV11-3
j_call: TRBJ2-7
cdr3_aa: ASSLDQRANEQY

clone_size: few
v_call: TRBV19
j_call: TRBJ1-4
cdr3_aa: ASSTQGSSEKLF

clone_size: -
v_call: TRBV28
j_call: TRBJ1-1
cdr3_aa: ASSSSLTGENTEAF

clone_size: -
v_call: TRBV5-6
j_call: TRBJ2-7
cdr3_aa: ASFSFTGKSYEQY

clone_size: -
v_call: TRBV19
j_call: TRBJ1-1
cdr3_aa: ASSIVGDTGLRRKNTEAF

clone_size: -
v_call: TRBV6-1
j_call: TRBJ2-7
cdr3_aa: ASSRPLGRDYEQY

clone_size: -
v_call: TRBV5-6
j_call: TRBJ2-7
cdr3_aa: ASSPGKRATPYEQY

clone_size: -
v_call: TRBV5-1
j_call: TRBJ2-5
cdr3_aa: ASSRGTSGQETQY

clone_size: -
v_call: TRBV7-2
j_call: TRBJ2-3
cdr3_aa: ASSPPSTDTQY

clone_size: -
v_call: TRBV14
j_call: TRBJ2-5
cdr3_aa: ASSQVQGREETQY

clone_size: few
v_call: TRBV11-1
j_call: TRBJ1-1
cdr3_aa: ASSSQGGNTEAF

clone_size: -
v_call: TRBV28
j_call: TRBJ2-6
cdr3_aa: ASSSSWDPSSGANVLT

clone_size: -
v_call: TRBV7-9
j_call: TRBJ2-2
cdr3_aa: ASSATGSHGTGELF

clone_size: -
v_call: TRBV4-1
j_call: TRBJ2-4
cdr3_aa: ASSQERGFGIQY

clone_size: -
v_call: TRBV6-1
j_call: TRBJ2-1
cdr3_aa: ASSGRTSGSRDEQF

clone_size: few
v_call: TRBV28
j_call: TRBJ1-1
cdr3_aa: ASSPPGQGRTEAF

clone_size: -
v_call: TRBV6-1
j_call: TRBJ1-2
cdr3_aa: ASSDRGLYGYT

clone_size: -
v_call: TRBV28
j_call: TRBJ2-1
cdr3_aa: ASSLRLSYNEQF

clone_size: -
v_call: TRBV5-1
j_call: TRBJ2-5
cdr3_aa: ASSFQRPQETQY

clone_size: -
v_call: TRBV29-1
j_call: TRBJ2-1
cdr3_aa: SVDLRKRDNEQF

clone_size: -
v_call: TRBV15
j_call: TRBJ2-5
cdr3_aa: ATSVGLAGVKETQY

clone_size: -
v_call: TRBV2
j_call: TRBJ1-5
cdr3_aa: ASSLTTRSNQPQH

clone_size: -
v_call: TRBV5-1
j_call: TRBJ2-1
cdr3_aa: ASSLAGFSYNEQF

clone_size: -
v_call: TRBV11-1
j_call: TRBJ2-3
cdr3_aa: ASSLEGAGASTDTQY

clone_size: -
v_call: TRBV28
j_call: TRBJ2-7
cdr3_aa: ASSGRRGREQY

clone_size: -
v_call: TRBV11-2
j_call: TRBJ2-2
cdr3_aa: ASSWRGQGGTGELF

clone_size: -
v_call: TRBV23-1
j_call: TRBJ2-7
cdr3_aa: ASSHRSKLEEYEQY

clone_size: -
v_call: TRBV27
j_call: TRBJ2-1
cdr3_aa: ASSLNSDGRSYNEQF

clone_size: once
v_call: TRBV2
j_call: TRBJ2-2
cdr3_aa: ASSEQGAGTGELF

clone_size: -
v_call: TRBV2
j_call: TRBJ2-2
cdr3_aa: ASRKETANTGELF

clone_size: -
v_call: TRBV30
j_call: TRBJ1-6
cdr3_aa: AWSVPGSSYNSPLH

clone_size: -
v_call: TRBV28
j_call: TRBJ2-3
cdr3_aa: ASRVAGVPDTQY

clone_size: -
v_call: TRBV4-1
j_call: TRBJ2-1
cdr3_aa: ASSLTGLSYNEQF

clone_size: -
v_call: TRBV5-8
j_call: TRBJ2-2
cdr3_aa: ASSTGQGRPGELF

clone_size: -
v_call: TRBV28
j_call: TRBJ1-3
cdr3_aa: ASSSPGQSSGNTIY

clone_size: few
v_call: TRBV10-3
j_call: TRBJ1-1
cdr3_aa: AISRDRGEAF

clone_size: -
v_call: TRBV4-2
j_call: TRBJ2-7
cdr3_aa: ASSQGQFGSSYEQY

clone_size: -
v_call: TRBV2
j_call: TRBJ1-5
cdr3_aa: ASSAQGRNQPQH

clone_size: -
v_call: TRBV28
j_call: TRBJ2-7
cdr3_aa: ASRTGKSSYEQY

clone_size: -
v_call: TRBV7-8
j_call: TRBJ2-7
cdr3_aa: ASSLRVFGNEQY

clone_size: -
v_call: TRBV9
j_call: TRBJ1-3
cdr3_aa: ASSAGAPGNTIY